Sequencing of this TCR beta chain was carried out in a study of blood T cell repertoires in COVID-19. Study-level background: Nucleic acid was either cDNA or gDNA, and it came from T cells, B-cell-depleted T cells, or PBMCs.

Assay: immunoSEQ multiplex PCR; the TCRdb copy retains only in-frame clones and omits some. The sample contains just under 350,000 clones, roughly 90% of which appear only once. This clonotype originated in a woman aged 70-85 years with COVID-19, enrolled during active disease. The sequenced material came from peripheral blood.

The DNA of the CDR3 is TGTGCCAGCAGCTTAGGCTATAAGGAGACCCAGTACTTC. Residues: CASSLGYKETQYF. This chain links TRBV11-2 with TRBJ2-5; D not certain. Per germline, CDR1 SGHAT and CDR2 FQNNGV. The CDR3 has 13 amino acids. Trimming left V 1 base short and J 5 bases short, with 8 bases between.